This T cell receptor beta chain comes out of a study of T cells in Graves' hyperthyroidism and ophthalmopathy. This clonotype was seen a handful of times. V lost 4 bases and J lost 8, with 21 bases in between. This CDR3 has 15 amino acids. The germline V gene has CDR1 SGDLS and CDR2 YYNGEE. What was amplified from RNA transcripts were TCR beta CDR3 regions. First-round RT-PCR of the TCR CDR3 relied on the HTBI primer set. TCRdb redid the calling of the multiplex PCR reads with MiXCR, one entry per CDR3 protein. This table holds 500,000 to 600,000 distinct CDR3 sequences, 20% found once. This TCR came from a man aged 35-49 years with Graves' ophthalmopathy. Sequences were obtained from blood. The chain employs TRBV9 and TRBJ1-2, with D uncertain. CDR3 bases: TGTGCCAGCAGCCCTACCTCAACAGTATCAGAGGGCTACACCTTC. It is translated as CASSPTSTVSEGYTF.